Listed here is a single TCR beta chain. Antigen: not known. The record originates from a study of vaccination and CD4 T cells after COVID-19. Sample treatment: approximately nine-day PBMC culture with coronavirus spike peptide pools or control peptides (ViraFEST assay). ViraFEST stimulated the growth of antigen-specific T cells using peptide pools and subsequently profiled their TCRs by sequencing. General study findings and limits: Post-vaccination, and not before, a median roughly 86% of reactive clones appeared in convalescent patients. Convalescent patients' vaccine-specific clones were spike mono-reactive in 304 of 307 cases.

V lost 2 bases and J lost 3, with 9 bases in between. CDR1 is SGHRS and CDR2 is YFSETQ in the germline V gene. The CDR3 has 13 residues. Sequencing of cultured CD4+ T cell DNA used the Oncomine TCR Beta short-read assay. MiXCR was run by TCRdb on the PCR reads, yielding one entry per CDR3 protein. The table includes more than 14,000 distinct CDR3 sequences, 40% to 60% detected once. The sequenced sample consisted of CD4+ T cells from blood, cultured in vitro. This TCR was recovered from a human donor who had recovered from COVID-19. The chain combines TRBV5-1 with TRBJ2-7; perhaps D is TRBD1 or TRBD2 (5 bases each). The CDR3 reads CASSLGTFYEQYF. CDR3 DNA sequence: TGCGCCAGCAGCTTAGGGACCTTCTACGAGCAGTACTTC.